Listed below are T cell receptor beta chains from one sample, sequenced in a study of T cells expressing NK-cell markers. Following a re-call of the 5' RACE reads, TCRdb has one entry per CDR3 protein and lacks DNA. The table lists approximately 170,000 distinct CDR3 sequences, with 20% to 25% in the top ten. Sequencing input: blood T cells: a sorted CD56 or NKG2C T cell subset, CD4+ or CD8+ T cells, or bulk PBMC T cells (not recorded which). The receptors were gathered from a man between 18 and 69 years old in good health. The CDR3 runs from the conserved cysteine through the conserved F or W.

CASSLAGGTTDTQYF TRBJ2-3 TRBV5-5
CASSFWGGRTGELFF TRBJ2-2 TRBV5-4
CASSSWTGGDEQFF TRBJ2-1 TRBV28
CASSGGAPGSNQPQHF TRBJ1-5 TRBV6-1
CSAPGAKNTGELFF TRBJ2-2 TRBV20-1
CATSSGTGTANEQYF TRBJ2-7 TRBV15
CASNDPGASGNTIYF TRBJ1-3 TRBV25-1
CASRPGSIEQFF TRBJ2-1 TRBV6-6
CASSLESDGGGQETQYF TRBJ2-5 TRBV11-2
CARSLEQDRYNEKLFF TRBJ1-4 TRBV5-3
CASSIRTKGKNIQYF TRBJ2-4 TRBV4-1
CASSSTGGELNYGYTF TRBJ1-2 TRBV7-2
CASSDWASAPYNEQFF TRBJ2-1 TRBV2
CASRYPGGPSEATDTQYF TRBJ2-3 TRBV11-1
CASSEEGPGLAPDTQYF TRBJ2-3 TRBV3-1
CASSPILARQGGTEAFF TRBJ1-1 TRBV4-2
CASSQRTVPAYF TRBJ2-7 TRBV4-2
CASSLVSGGDYNEQFF TRBJ2-1 TRBV5-1
CASSLGGGAGEQYF TRBJ2-7 TRBV7-2
CSATTGTWGDGYTF TRBJ1-2 TRBV20-1
CASSPGGLADIQYF TRBJ2-4 TRBV12-3/TRBV12-4
CASSRLAEPYEQYF TRBJ2-7 TRBV9
CSARLDRVTYNEQFF TRBJ2-1 TRBV20-1
CASSPKGTGPYTEAFF TRBJ1-1 TRBV14
CSARSWLAGATGELFF TRBJ2-2 TRBV20-1
CASSQDSTGGPGEQFF TRBJ2-1 TRBV3-1
CASSLFRGGGELFF TRBJ2-2 TRBV12-3/TRBV12-4
CASSLAAPPTTGGRGYTF TRBJ1-2 TRBV11-1
CASSQTGVGYEQYF TRBJ2-7 TRBV3-1
CASSALATNTGELFF TRBJ2-2 TRBV6-1
CSAMDRGRDTEAFF TRBJ1-1 TRBV20-1
CASSQRTFQSYEQYF TRBJ2-7 TRBV3-1
CASSWTGPQNQPQHF TRBJ1-5 TRBV12-3/TRBV12-4
CASSTTELLNTEAFF TRBJ1-1 TRBV6-1
CASSRQSYNEQFF TRBJ2-1 TRBV27
CASREGSGNTIYF TRBJ1-3 TRBV12-3/TRBV12-4
CATSEQTEGDSNTEAFF TRBJ1-1 TRBV24-1
CASSLVPRGVYEQYF TRBJ2-7 TRBV11-2
CSAKDSYTDTQYF TRBJ2-3 TRBV20-1
CASSHENPPGLGIANTGELFF TRBJ2-2 TRBV14
CASTYGGSYEQYF TRBJ2-7 TRBV6-1
CASSQVVGQGLADTQYF TRBJ2-3 TRBV4-1
CASSPLQGSLHF TRBJ1-6 TRBV27
CATSRDKVGGDNEQFF TRBJ2-1 TRBV15
CASSQEPPVPVYRELFF TRBJ2-2 TRBV4-2
CASSLARLAGSSPTQYF TRBJ2-3 TRBV12-3/TRBV12-4
CASSSSPRPTDTQYF TRBJ2-3 TRBV6-5
CASSRTGVLGTQYF TRBJ2-5 TRBV28
CASRPSGFFGELFF TRBJ2-2 TRBV7-2
CATSDLRGFTGTGELFF TRBJ2-2 TRBV24-1
CSARTGLDYGYTF TRBJ1-2 TRBV29-1
CASSLDPRGANEKLFF TRBJ1-4 TRBV12-3/TRBV12-4
CASSLGRGQGLEQYF TRBJ2-7 TRBV7-9
CATGRGPNEKLFF TRBJ1-4 TRBV15
CASSQPGLAGTNEQFF TRBJ2-1 TRBV4-1
CASSRRSGGAYEQYF TRBJ2-7 TRBV4-1
CASSLGSGGLNEQFF TRBJ2-1 TRBV12-3/TRBV12-4